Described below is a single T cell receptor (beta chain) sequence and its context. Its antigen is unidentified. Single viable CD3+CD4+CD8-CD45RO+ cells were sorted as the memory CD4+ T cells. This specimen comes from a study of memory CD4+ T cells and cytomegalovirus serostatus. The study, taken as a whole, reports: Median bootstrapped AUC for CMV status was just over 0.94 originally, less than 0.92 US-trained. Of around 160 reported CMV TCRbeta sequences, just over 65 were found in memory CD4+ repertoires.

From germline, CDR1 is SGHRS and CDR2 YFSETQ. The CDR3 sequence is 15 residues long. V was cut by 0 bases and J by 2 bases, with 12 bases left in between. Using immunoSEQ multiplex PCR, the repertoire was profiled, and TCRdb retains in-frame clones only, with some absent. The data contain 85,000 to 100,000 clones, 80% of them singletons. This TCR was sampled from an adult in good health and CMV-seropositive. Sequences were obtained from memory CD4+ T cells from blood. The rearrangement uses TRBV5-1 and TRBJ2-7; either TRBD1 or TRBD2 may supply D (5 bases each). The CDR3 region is CASSLEAGSPYEQYF. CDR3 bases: TGCGCCAGCAGCTTGGAGGCAGGGAGCCCCTACGAGCAGTACTTC.